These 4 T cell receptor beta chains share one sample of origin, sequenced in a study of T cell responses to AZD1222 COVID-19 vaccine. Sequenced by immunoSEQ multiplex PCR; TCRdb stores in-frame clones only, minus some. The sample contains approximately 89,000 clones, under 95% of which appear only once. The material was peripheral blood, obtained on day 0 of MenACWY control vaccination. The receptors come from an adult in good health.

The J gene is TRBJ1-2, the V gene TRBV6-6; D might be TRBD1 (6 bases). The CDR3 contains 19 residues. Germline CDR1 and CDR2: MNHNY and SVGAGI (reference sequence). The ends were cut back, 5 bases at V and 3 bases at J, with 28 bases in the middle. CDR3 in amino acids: CASSPRTVSGELDYYGYTF. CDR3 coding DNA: TGTGCCAGCAGTCCGAGGACAGTTTCAGGGGAGTTAGATTACTATGGCTACACCTTC.

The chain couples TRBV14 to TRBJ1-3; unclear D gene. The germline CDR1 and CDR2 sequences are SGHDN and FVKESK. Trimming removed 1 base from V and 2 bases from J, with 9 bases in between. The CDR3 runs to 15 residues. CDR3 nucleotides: TGTGCCAGCAGCCAAGGTATCGGGCCTGGAAACACCATATATTTT. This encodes CASSQGIGPGNTIYF.

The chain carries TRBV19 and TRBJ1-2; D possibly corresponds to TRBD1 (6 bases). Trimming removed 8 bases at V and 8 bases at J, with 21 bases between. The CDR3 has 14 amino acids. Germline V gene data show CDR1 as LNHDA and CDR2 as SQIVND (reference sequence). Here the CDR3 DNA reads TGTGCCAGTCTCCCCGGGCCAGGGGTTTCGGGCTACACCTTC. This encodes CASLPGPGVSGYTF.

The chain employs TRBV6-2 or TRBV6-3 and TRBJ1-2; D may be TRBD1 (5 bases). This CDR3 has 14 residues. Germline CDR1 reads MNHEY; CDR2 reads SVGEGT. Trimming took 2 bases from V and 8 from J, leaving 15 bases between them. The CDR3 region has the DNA TGTGCCAGCAGTTACGCGTTGCAGGGTCGGGGCTACACCTTC. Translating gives CASSYALQGRGYTF.